This TCR beta chain stems from a study of shared clonotypes between healthy human individuals. Study-level points and caveats: What rarefaction showed was incomplete sorted-subset sequencing despite large depth.

Remarks on this clone: Its antigen is unknown.

Profiled with immunoSEQ multiplex PCR; TCRdb holds only in-frame clones, not every one. The sample carries around 690,000 clones, roughly 91% recorded once. Germline V lookup: CDR1 MNHEY, CDR2 SMNVEV (reference sequence). The V gene lost 6 bases and the J gene lost 2 bases, with 14 bases spanning the gap. The CDR3 contains 14 residues. Sequencing was done on a sample of memory CD8+ T cells from PBMCs. The subset was: CD45RO+ cells pooled with CCR7-negative TemRA cells. This sequence was found in a man younger than 35 in good health. Some clones in this sample may be carry-over from other donors' samples. V is TRBV27 and J is TRBJ2-7, with TRBD1 as a possible D gene (5 bases). CDR3 sequence reads: CASSLDSRPYEQYF. The CDR3 region has the DNA TGTGCCAGCAGCCTAGACAGCCGTCCCTACGAGCAGTACTTC.